The next 20 T cell receptor beta chains were all read from a single sample in a study of cytomegalovirus exposure and HLA in healthy donors. PCR involved 60 Vbeta and 13 Jbeta primers. Generated by immunoSEQ multiplex PCR, the TCRdb table keeps only in-frame clones and is missing some. The sample records some 110,000 clones, approximately 80% being singletons. The sequenced sample was PBMCs. These TCRs come from a man aged 50 to 59 in good health and CMV-seronegative.

This clone was counted a few times. This chain uses TRBV5-4 with TRBJ2-1; 8 nucleotides match TRBD1. The germline CDR1 and CDR2 sequences are SGHNT and YYREEE (reference sequence). The CDR3 length is 11 residues. Losses at the gene ends were 4 bases for V and 12 bases for J; bases not matched to a gene: 3. CDR3 loop: CASSPGQGQFF. DNA for the CDR3: TGTGCCAGCAGCCCCGGACAGGGGCAGTTCTTC.

This clone was seen more than once but under ten times. The chain uses TRBV7-9 and TRBJ1-4, with a tentative D call TRBD1 (5 bases). V lost 5 bases and J lost 7, with 17 bases in between. The germline CDR1 and CDR2 sequences are SEHNR and FQNEAQ (reference sequence). The length of the CDR3 is 15 residues. CDR3 loop: CASSITGTVGEKLFF. The CDR3, as DNA: TGTGCCAGCAGCATTACCGGGACTGTGGGTGAAAAACTGTTTTTT.

This chain connects TRBV7-9 to TRBJ1-3; 12 bases are shared with TRBD1. V was clipped by 3 bases and J by 3 bases; unmatched bases: 9. CDR1 and CDR2 from the germline V gene are SEHNR and FQNEAQ (reference sequence). This CDR3 has 18 amino acids. CDR3 protein: CASSLNRDRGHRGNTIYF. For the CDR3, the DNA is TGTGCCAGCAGCTTGAACCGGGACAGGGGGCATCGTGGAAACACCATATATTTT.

DNA for the CDR3: TGCAGCACGAGAGCTGCCGTCGGGCAGTATTTT. Protein: CSTRAAVGQYF. V and J are TRBV29-1 and TRBJ2-3; no clear D. Trimming cost V 8 bases and J 11 bases, with 17 bases left between them. Germline loops: CDR1 SQVTM, CDR2 ANQGSEA. The CDR3 consists of 11 residues.

The chain is built from TRBV9 and TRBJ2-2; 8 nucleotides match TRBD1. V lost 8 bases to trimming and J lost 3 bases; unmatched junction nucleotides: 12. Looked up from germline, CDR1 is SGDLS and CDR2 is YYNGEE. The CDR3 loop spans 16 amino acids. CDR3 in amino acids: CASARSRGRDTGELFF. CDR3 sequence (DNA): TGTGCCAGTGCCAGGTCCAGGGGGCGCGACACCGGGGAGCTGTTTTTT.

This chain connects TRBV5-4 to TRBJ1-2; D is uncertain. V was shortened by 2 bases and J by 9 bases, with 23 bases between the two germline ends. Germline CDR1 reads SGHNT; CDR2 reads YYREEE (reference sequence). The CDR3 extends over 16 amino acids. CDR3 in DNA: TGTGCCAGCAGCTTAGGGAGCCGACGGCCCGGGGAGAGCTACACCTTC. Its protein is CASSLGSRRPGESYTF.

J is TRBJ1-1 and V is TRBV7-9, with 8 positions matching TRBD1. J lost 4 bases, V lost 4 bases, and 5 bases had no gene match. The CDR3 runs 14 residues. Germline V gene sequence: CDR1 SEHNR, CDR2 FQNEAQ (reference sequence). Written as DNA, the CDR3 is TGTGCCAGCAGCTGGAACGACAGGGGCACTGAAGCTTTCTTT. Protein product: CASSWNDRGTEAFF.

This clone was counted a few times. The CDR3 region is CASSQATTRDRTAFF. CDR3 DNA: TGCGCCAGCAGCCAAGCGACGACGCGGGACAGAACAGCTTTCTTT. This chain connects TRBV4-1 to TRBJ1-1, with TRBD1 identical over 7 bases. J gave up 10 bases and V 1 base, and 12 bases lay outside the gene matches. Per germline, CDR1 MGHRA and CDR2 YSYEKL. The CDR3 totals 15 residues.

The chain recombines TRBV19 with TRBJ1-3; TRBD1 matches at 7 bases. In germline, CDR1 is LNHDA, CDR2 SQIVND (reference sequence). V trimming: 3 bases; J trimming: 3 bases; junction bases outside the gene matches: 14. CDR3 length equals 18 residues. CDR3 loop: CASSIRIQGDPDGNTIYF. DNA of the CDR3: TGTGCCAGTAGTATTCGGATCCAGGGGGATCCGGATGGAAACACCATATATTTT.

The chain uses TRBV25-1 and TRBJ1-5; TRBD1 might be the D (5 bases). The CDR3 is 15 residues long. Germline CDR1 is MGHDK and CDR2 is SYGVNS. Between the trimmed V and J ends, which lost 4 bases and 2 bases, there was a span of 12 bases. Here the CDR3 DNA reads TGTGCCAGCAGTGCCTCTCAGGGCGGCAATCAGCCCCAGCATTTT. It yields the protein CASSASQGGNQPQHF.

The chain combines TRBV19 with TRBJ2-1; the match to TRBD2 covers 8 bases. The junction had 12 bases not matched to a gene; V was cut back by 0 bases and J by 8 bases. In germline, CDR1 is LNHDA, CDR2 SQIVND (reference sequence). The length of the CDR3 is 17 residues. The CDR3 loop reads CASSIDRASGLGDEQFF. CDR3 nucleotides: TGTGCCAGTAGTATAGATCGCGCTAGCGGGTTGGGCGATGAGCAGTTCTTC.

The chain uses TRBV10-3 and TRBJ1-6; 8 nucleotides agree with TRBD1. CDR3 length: 17 residues. Germline CDR1 ENHRY, CDR2 SYGVKD. The trim removed 4 bases at V and 9 bases at J, leaving 14 bases unmatched. The CDR3 loop reads CAISGLEGRGRGSPLHF. The CDR3 DNA reads as TGTGCCATCAGTGGTCTAGAGGGCAGGGGGCGAGGTTCACCCCTCCACTTT.

The rearrangement joins TRBV27 to TRBJ2-2, with TRBD2 matching over 9 bases. V shed 7 bases and J 5 bases; nucleotides not matched to a gene: 8. The CDR3 extends over 15 amino acids. The germline gives CDR1 MNHEY, CDR2 SMNVEV (reference sequence). The CDR3 nucleotides read TGTGCCAGCAAAAAAGCGGGGGGCATTACCGGGGAGCTGTTTTTT. Protein: CASKKAGGITGELFF.

The chain joins TRBV10-3 to TRBJ2-3; 8 bases match TRBD2. Germline V gene data show CDR1 as ENHRY and CDR2 as SYGVKD. CDR3 length equals 16 residues. V trimming: 0 bases; J trimming: 2 bases; junction bases outside the gene matches: 4. The CDR3 sequence is CAISESARGATDTQYF. CDR3 nucleotides: TGTGCCATCAGTGAGTCGGCGCGGGGGGCCACAGATACGCAGTATTTT.

This chain connects TRBV5-8 to TRBJ2-2; 10 bases line up with TRBD1. The CDR3 consists of 16 residues. Trimming took 3 bases from V and 5 from J; bases not matched to a gene: 7. Germline V gives CDR1 SGHTS, CDR2 YDEGEE. This CDR3 reads CASSSRDRGRTGELFF. The CDR3 DNA follows: TGTGCCAGCAGCTCCCGGGACAGGGGACGTACCGGGGAGCTGTTTTTT. The variable domain in full, with the rest retrieved from reference TRBV5-8 and TRBJ2-2, is EAGVTQSPTHLIKTRGQQATLRCSPISGHTSVYWYQQALGLGLQFLLWYDEGEERNRGNFPPRFSGRQFPNYSSELNVNALELEDSALYLCASSSRDRGRTGELFFGEGSRLTVL.

This clone was picked up one time. The chain recombines TRBV18 with TRBJ1-1; tentative D call: TRBD1 (6 bases). Trimming stripped 2 bases from V and 5 bases from J, with 15 bases between. CDR3 size: 15 residues. Germline V CDR1 and CDR2: KGHSH, LQKENI. The CDR3, as DNA: TGTGCCAGCTCACCAATGGGGGCGTTCGATACTGAAGCTTTCTTT. It specifies CASSPMGAFDTEAFF. Full variable domain (rest looked up from reference TRBV18 and TRBJ1-1): NAGVMQNPRHLVRRRGQEARLRCSPMKGHSHVYWYRQLPEEGLKFMVYLQKENIIDESGMPKERFSAEFPKEGPSILRIQQVVRGDSAAYFCASSPMGAFDTEAFFGQGTRLTVV.

The V gene is TRBV10-3, the J gene TRBJ1-2; no clear D. Germline V gene sequence: CDR1 ENHRY, CDR2 SYGVKD. Trimming stripped 11 bases from V and 0 bases from J, with 13 bases between. This CDR3 is 13 amino acids long. DNA of the CDR3: TGTGCCCTGGCGGCGCTACCTAACTATGGCTACACCTTC. This sequence encodes CALAALPNYGYTF.

The table lists this clone with a count of one. DNA for the CDR3: TGCGCCAGCAGTACGGGGGTGACAGATACGCAGTATTTT. It codes for CASSTGVTDTQYF. The genes are TRBV5-1 and TRBJ2-3, with a possible D match to TRBD2 (6 bases). Germline CDR1 is SGHRS and CDR2 is YFSETQ. This CDR3 comprises 13 residues. Trimming pared 5 bases from V and 3 bases from J, leaving 10 bases between. The full variable domain, with the rest looked up from reference TRBV5-1 and TRBJ2-3, is KAGVTQTPRYLIKTRGQQVTLSCSPISGHRSVSWYQQTPGQGLQFLFEYFSETQRNKGNFPGRFSGRQFSNSRSEMNVSTLELGDSALYLCASSTGVTDTQYFGPGTRLTVL.

The CDR3 loop reads CASSDFGGPGELFF. CDR3 nucleotides: TGTGCCAGCAGTGATTTCGGGGGTCCCGGGGAGCTGTTTTTT. The rearrangement uses TRBV25-1 and TRBJ2-2, with D maybe TRBD2 (6 bases). This CDR3 comprises 14 residues. V was cut by 3 bases and J by 6 bases, with 11 bases left in between. Germline loops: CDR1 MGHDK, CDR2 SYGVNS.

The genes are TRBV10-2 and TRBJ1-5; D not certain. The CDR3 runs to 15 residues. Trimming cost V 7 bases and J 0 bases, with 13 bases left between them. Germline V lookup: CDR1 WSHSY, CDR2 SAAADI. CDR3 residues: CASTPSVISNQPQHF. The CDR3 DNA follows: TGCGCCAGCACCCCCAGCGTAATTAGCAATCAGCCCCAGCATTTT.